This T cell receptor beta chain was identified in a study of CD8 T cells in Susac syndrome. Study results and caveats: The CD4+ T cell repertoires, which came from Susac syndrome patients, showed no sign of clonal expansion.

Germline-derived CDR1 and CDR2 are LNHDA and SQIVND (reference sequence). V shed 4 bases and J shed 7 bases, with 13 bases lying between them. CDR3 length equals 13 residues. It was with random hexamers that 0.5 to 1 ug RNA was reverse transcribed. The authors amplified TCR beta CDR3 across 54 Vbeta and 13 Jbeta using immunoSEQ multiplex PCR. TCRdb re-called the immunoSEQ multiplex PCR reads with MiXCR, one entry per CDR3 protein. The sample includes around 230,000 distinct CDR3 sequences, 90% to 97% of them seen just once. For this clonotype: As yet, its antigen is unknown.

Material: CD4+ T cells from PBMCs. V is TRBV19 and J is TRBJ2-5; D unresolved. The clonotype originates from a human donor with Susac syndrome. CDR3 sequence reads: CASSTLWNRTQYF. The CDR3 nucleotides are TGTGCCAGTAGTACCCTTTGGAACCGGACCCAGTACTTC. Based on the CDR3 plus reference TRBV19 and TRBJ2-5, the full variable domain is DGGITQSPKYLFRKEGQNVTLSCEQNLNHDAMYWYRQDPGQGLRLIYYSQIVNDFQKGDIAEGYSVSREKKESFPLTVTSAQKNPTAFYLCASSTLWNRTQYFGPGTRLLVL.